Listed here are 25 T cell receptor beta chains from one sample, sequenced in a study of blood T cell repertoires in COVID-19. Assay: immunoSEQ multiplex PCR; the TCRdb copy retains only in-frame clones and omits some. The sample includes 350,000 to 450,000 clones, about four fifths of them seen just once. The sequenced material came from PBMCs or T cells enriched from blood (not recorded which). The receptors were gathered from a woman in her fifties or sixties who had recovered from COVID-19.

The genes are TRBV7-2 and TRBJ2-7; 8 bases are a match to TRBD2. This CDR3 region has 14 residues. V shed 3 bases, J shed 3 bases, and the junction held 4 bases outside the gene matches. Germline CDR1 and CDR2: SGHTA and FQGNSA. The CDR3 nucleotides are TGTGCCAGCAGCTTTGCGGGAGGCATCTACGAGCAGTACTTC. Protein sequence: CASSFAGGIYEQYF.

A few counts support this clone. This chain uses TRBV27 with TRBJ1-2; possibly TRBD1 for D (5 bases). Trimming cost V 5 bases and J 8 bases, with 24 bases left between them. The CDR3 is made up of 16 amino acids. The germline V gene has CDR1 MNHEY and CDR2 SMNVEV (reference sequence). The CDR3 sequence: CASSPGRTGLTRGYTF. CDR3 sequence (DNA): TGTGCCAGCAGTCCGGGACGGACGGGACTAACCAGGGGCTACACCTTC.

The J gene is TRBJ1-2, the V gene TRBV2; D remains ambiguous. Germline loops: CDR1 SNHLY, CDR2 FYNNEI. V lost 0 bases and J lost 8, with 10 bases in between. CDR3 size: 13 residues. The CDR3 region is CASSEARAAGYTF. CDR3 nucleotide sequence: TGTGCCAGCAGTGAAGCGCGGGCAGCCGGCTACACCTTC. Supplemented by reference TRBV2 and TRBJ1-2, the full variable domain reads EPEVTQTPSHQVTQMGQEVILRCVPISNHLYFYWYRQILGQKVEFLVSFYNNEISEKSEIFDDQFSVERPDGSNFTLKIRSTKLEDSAMYFCASSEARAAGYTFGSGTRLTVV.

The gene calls are TRBV5-5 and TRBJ1-5; no definite D call. Per the germline V gene, CDR1 is SGHKS and CDR2 is YYEKEE (reference sequence). Trimming took off 0 bases at V and 0 bases at J, with 7 bases between the two ends. The CDR3 spans 15 residues. CDR3 protein: CASSLDGDSNQPQHF. DNA of the CDR3: TGTGCCAGCAGCTTGGACGGAGATAGCAATCAGCCCCAGCATTTT.

This clone was observed a handful of times. J is TRBJ1-6 and V is TRBV7-6; D uncertain. V was trimmed by 1 base and J by 4 bases, leaving 5 bases between them. The CDR3 covers 14 residues. The germline V gene encodes CDR1 SGHVS and CDR2 FNYEAQ. CDR3 nucleotide sequence: TGTGCCAGCAGCTTAGGAGGGTATAATTCACCCCTCCACTTT. It encodes CASSLGGYNSPLHF.

The chain joins TRBV5-1 to TRBJ1-2, with 11 positions matching TRBD1. There are 16 residues in the CDR3. V trimming: 0 bases; J trimming: 12 bases; junction bases outside the gene matches: 13. The germline CDR1 and CDR2 sequences are SGHRS and YFSETQ. In DNA, the CDR3 is TGCGCCAGCAGCTTGGACGGTGGGGACAGGGGGTTGTTAGACACCTTC. It is translated as CASSLDGGDRGLLDTF.

The chain has TRBV27 and TRBJ1-2; 9 positions match TRBD1. The CDR3 runs 15 residues. Germline CDR1 is MNHEY and CDR2 is SMNVEV (reference sequence). Unmatched junction bases numbered 6, after V lost 5 bases and J lost 2 bases. The CDR3 coding sequence is TGTGCCAGCAGTAGCAAGGGACAGGGAAACTATGGCTACACCTTC. The encoded protein is CASSSKGQGNYGYTF.

The sample holds a few counts of this clone. CDR3 region: CASNPGGSRNEQFF. The DNA for the CDR3 is TGTGCCAGCAACCCGGGGGGCAGCCGCAATGAGCAGTTCTTC. V is TRBV11-3 and J is TRBJ2-1, with D maybe TRBD2 (7 bases). V gave up 7 bases and J gave up 6 bases, with 16 bases separating them. This CDR3 is built from 14 residues. The germline V gene has CDR1 SGHNT and CDR2 YENEEA.

This sequence joins TRBV4-1 and TRBJ1-1; 7 positions match TRBD1. V lost 4 bases to trimming and J lost 7 bases; unmatched junction nucleotides: 12. CDR3 length equals 15 residues. Germline V gene lookup returns CDR1 MGHRA and CDR2 YSYEKL. CDR3 nucleotides: TGCGCCAGCAGCCGGACCCGACAGGGTCTAAATGAAGCTTTCTTT. This codes for CASSRTRQGLNEAFF.

The chain combines TRBV19 with TRBJ1-3; 8 positions agree with TRBD1. The CDR3 has 21 amino acids. V lost 1 base, J lost 0 bases, and 17 bases stayed unmatched. Germline assignment: CDR1 LNHDA and CDR2 SQIVND (reference sequence). The CDR3 spells CASSIGRWRQGNPSSGNTIYF. The CDR3 DNA sequence: TGTGCCAGTAGTATAGGTAGATGGAGACAGGGGAACCCGAGCTCTGGAAACACCATATATTTT.

This sequence joins TRBV5-1 and TRBJ2-3; D remains ambiguous. Germline V gene sequence: CDR1 SGHRS, CDR2 YFSETQ. V was trimmed by 3 bases and J by 4 bases, leaving 12 bases between them. This CDR3 contains 14 residues. The CDR3 region is CASSWSSPSDTQYF. DNA for the CDR3: TGCGCCAGCAGCTGGAGTTCCCCTTCAGATACGCAGTATTTT. Full variable domain (outside the CDR3, taken from reference TRBV5-1 and TRBJ2-3): KAGVTQTPRYLIKTRGQQVTLSCSPISGHRSVSWYQQTPGQGLQFLFEYFSETQRNKGNFPGRFSGRQFSNSRSEMNVSTLELGDSALYLCASSWSSPSDTQYFGPGTRLTVL.

This chain uses TRBV20-1 with TRBJ1-6; D is undetermined. The V and J ends lost 3 bases and 12 bases respectively, with 21 bases between them. Germline V gene lookup returns CDR1 DFQATT and CDR2 SNEGSKA (reference sequence). This CDR3 spans 15 amino acids. The CDR3 DNA is TGCAGTGCTAGTCGACTTTCGACTTTACCACAACCCCTCCACTTT. Encoded protein: CSASRLSTLPQPLHF.

The gene calls are TRBV14 and TRBJ2-5; 11 bases match TRBD2. The CDR3 sequence is 14 residues long. V shed 5 bases, J shed 8 bases, and the junction held 7 bases outside the gene matches. Germline V lookup: CDR1 SGHDN, CDR2 FVKESK. For the CDR3, the DNA is TGTGCCAGCAGCATTGGACTAGCGGGTGGAACCCAGTACTTC. Translation: CASSIGLAGGTQYF.

The CDR3: CASSDRVNSGNTIYF. Here the CDR3 DNA reads TGTGCCAGCAGCGACCGGGTGAACTCTGGAAACACCATATATTTT. The V and J genes are TRBV7-2 and TRBJ1-3; D remains unclear. CDR1 is SGHTA and CDR2 is FQGNSA in the germline V gene. Trimming shortened V by 5 bases and J by 0 bases, and 11 bases separated the two germline ends. This CDR3 has 15 amino acids. Variable domain in full (rest from reference TRBV7-2 and TRBJ1-3): GAGVSQSPSNKVTEKGKDVELRCDPISGHTALYWYRQSLGQGLEFLIYFQGNSAPDKSGLPSDRFSAERTGGSVSTLTIQRTQQEDSAVYLCASSDRVNSGNTIYFGEGSWLTVV.

The chain links TRBV30 to TRBJ1-6; a possible D gene is TRBD1 (6 bases). Germline lookup yields CDR1 GTSNPN and CDR2 SVGIG (reference sequence). The CDR3 has 16 residues. Trimming removed 2 bases from V and 7 bases from J, with 18 bases in between. The CDR3 nucleotides read TGTGCCTGGAGTTGGGGGGGGCTGAGGACGAATTCACCCCTCCACTTT. This codes for CAWSWGGLRTNSPLHF.

This clone was picked up a small number of times. CDR3 bases: TGTGCCAGTAGGGCCAGAGGACAGGGGAATTCACCCCTCCACTTT. The encoded protein is CASRARGQGNSPLHF. This chain joins TRBV19 and TRBJ1-6; 9 bases fit TRBD1. From germline, CDR1 is LNHDA and CDR2 SQIVND (reference sequence). The CDR3 consists of 15 residues. V gave up 6 bases and J gave up 7 bases; unmatched junction bases: 7.

The chain uses TRBV29-1 and TRBJ2-3; TRBD1 might be the D (6 bases). Trimming shortened V by 3 bases and J by 0 bases, and 22 bases separated the two germline ends. The germline gives CDR1 SQVTM, CDR2 ANQGSEA. This CDR3 has 18 residues. The CDR3 DNA reads as TGCAGCGTTGATCAGGGGATGGAAAGCGGACCTAGCACAGATACGCAGTATTTT. Translated, it gives CSVDQGMESGPSTDTQYF.

The chain carries TRBV5-6 and TRBJ2-7; D not resolved. The CDR3 runs to 11 residues. Trimming took off 4 bases at V and 4 bases at J, with 6 bases between the two ends. From germline, CDR1 is SGHDT and CDR2 YYEEEE. The chain's CDR3 is CASSAQYEQYF. The DNA for the CDR3 is TGTGCCAGCAGCGCGCAATACGAGCAGTACTTC.

This clone was counted once. The chain employs TRBV18 and TRBJ2-5, with 8 positions matching TRBD2. This CDR3 contains 15 residues. Germline CDR1 and CDR2: KGHSH and LQKENI. Trimming at V came to 3 bases and at J to 3 bases, leaving 6 bases not matched to a gene. The CDR3 is CASSPDLAGEETQYF. As DNA, the CDR3 is TGTGCCAGCTCACCGGATCTAGCGGGTGAAGAGACCCAGTACTTC.

The chain uses TRBV6-5 and TRBJ1-1; 8 bases are shared with TRBD1. The CDR3 spans 15 residues. Trimming took 8 bases from V and 0 from J; bases not matched to a gene: 8. Germline CDR1 is MNHEY and CDR2 is SVGAGI. CDR3 in DNA: TGTGCCAGCTTGAAGGACAGGGCTATGAACACTGAAGCTTTCTTT. Translating gives CASLKDRAMNTEAFF.

Here the CDR3 reads CASSIAGRMSPLHF. The CDR3 coding sequence is TGTGCCAGTAGTATCGCGGGACGAATGTCACCCCTCCACTTT. The V call is TRBV19, the J call TRBJ1-6; D perhaps matches TRBD1 (5 bases). From germline, CDR1 is LNHDA and CDR2 SQIVND (reference sequence). Trimming left V 3 bases short and J 10 bases short, with 13 bases between. The CDR3 has 14 amino acids.

As for this clone: Other DNA variants within this sample encode the same CDR3. V and J are TRBV5-1 and TRBJ1-2; D is unclear. Trimming shortened V by 4 bases and J by 4 bases, and 8 bases separated the two germline ends. Germline V lookup: CDR1 SGHRS, CDR2 YFSETQ. This CDR3 spans 12 amino acids. The DNA for the CDR3 is TGCGCCAGCAGCATAGACACCTATGGCTACACCTTC. Translation gives CASSIDTYGYTF.

The sample holds one count of this clone. The chain has TRBV6-6 and TRBJ2-1; 7 bases match TRBD2. CDR1 and CDR2 (germline): MNHNY, SVGAGI (reference sequence). The CDR3 extends over 18 amino acids. Losses at the gene ends were 6 bases for V and 1 base for J; bases not matched to a gene: 15. The CDR3 region is CASRRAKPGLLSYNEQFF. The CDR3 DNA reads TGTGCCAGCAGACGAGCGAAACCGGGACTATTGTCCTACAATGAGCAGTTCTTC.

This chain connects TRBV14 to TRBJ1-3, with TRBD1 as a possible D gene (5 bases). CDR3 size: 15 residues. Germline assignment: CDR1 SGHDN and CDR2 FVKESK. V lost 3 bases, J lost 4 bases, and 13 bases lay in between. The CDR3 loop is CASSHQGGSGNTIYF. The CDR3 DNA reads TGTGCCAGCAGCCACCAGGGAGGTTCAGGAAACACCATATATTTT.

This clone was picked up one time. The CDR3 sequence: CASSLEPPRVRGDTQYF. The CDR3 DNA reads as TGTGCCAGCAGCTTAGAGCCTCCCAGGGTTCGAGGAGATACGCAGTATTTT. The V and J genes are TRBV11-2 and TRBJ2-3; D perhaps matches TRBD1 (5 bases). Trimming took off 0 bases at V and 5 bases at J, with 18 bases between the two ends. CDR3 length: 17 residues. Per germline, CDR1 SGHAT and CDR2 FQNNGV.